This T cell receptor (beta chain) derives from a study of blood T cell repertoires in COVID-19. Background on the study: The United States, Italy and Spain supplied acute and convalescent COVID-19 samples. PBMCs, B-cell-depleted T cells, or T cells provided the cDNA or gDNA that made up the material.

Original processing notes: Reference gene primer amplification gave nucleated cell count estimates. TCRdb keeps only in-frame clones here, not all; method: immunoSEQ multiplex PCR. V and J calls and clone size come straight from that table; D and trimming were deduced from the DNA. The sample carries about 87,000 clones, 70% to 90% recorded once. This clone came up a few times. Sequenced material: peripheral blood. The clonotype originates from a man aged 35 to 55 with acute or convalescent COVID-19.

The CDR3 reads CASSLSNTISGNTIYF. The DNA for the CDR3 is TGTGCCAGCAGCCTTTCGAACACGATCTCTGGAAACACCATATATTTT. This sequence joins TRBV7-2 and TRBJ1-3; D gene unclear. Trimming stripped 5 bases from V and 0 bases from J, with 14 bases between. Germline V gene sequence: CDR1 SGHTA, CDR2 FQGNSA. The CDR3 runs to 16 residues.